This entry lists 17 T cell receptor beta chains sequenced from one sample in a study of cytomegalovirus exposure and HLA in healthy donors. Amplification used 60 Vbeta primers and 13 Jbeta primers. Produced via immunoSEQ multiplex PCR; TCRdb's table is partial and in-frame only. The table records 200,000 to 250,000 clones, about 80% of them present only once. Sequencing input: PBMCs. These receptors were collected from a man younger than 35 in good health and CMV-seronegative.

V is TRBV29-1 and J is TRBJ1-3; TRBD1 matches 8 bases. Germline CDR1 SQVTM, CDR2 ANQGSEA. The CDR3 contains 14 residues. Trimming took 5 bases from V and 2 from J; bases not matched to a gene: 5. CDR3 coding DNA: TGCAGCGTTCACCCAGGGGGCCCTGGAAACACCATATATTTT. Amino acids: CSVHPGGPGNTIYF. Variable domain in full (rest from reference TRBV29-1 and TRBJ1-3): SAVISQKPSRDICQRGTSLTIQCQVDSQVTMMFWYRQQPGQSLTLIATANQGSEATYESGFVIDKFPISRPNLTFSTLTVSNMSPEDSSIYLCSVHPGGPGNTIYFGEGSWLTVV.

This chain links TRBV7-9 with TRBJ2-1, with 12 bases matching TRBD2. Germline-derived CDR1 and CDR2 are SEHNR and FQNEAQ (reference sequence). The ends lost 4 bases at V and 4 bases at J; junction bases unmatched: 8. The CDR3 is 17 residues long. The CDR3 region is CASSSLGLAGFYNEQFF. The CDR3 region has the DNA TGTGCCAGCAGCTCCCTCGGACTAGCGGGATTTTACAATGAGCAGTTCTTC.

The rearrangement joins TRBV6-1 to TRBJ2-1; no reliable D call. This CDR3 has 12 residues. Germline assignment: CDR1 MNHNS and CDR2 SASEGT. Trimming shortened V by 2 bases and J by 15 bases, and 14 bases separated the two germline ends. In DNA form, the CDR3 reads TGTGCCAGCAGTGAAACACAGTGTGATCTGTTCTTC. The encoded protein is CASSETQCDLFF.

This clone was seen a few times. V is TRBV11-1 and J is TRBJ2-5, with TRBD1 matching 8 bases. The V and J ends lost 5 bases and 5 bases, in that order; junction bases with no gene match: 4. Germline V gene data show CDR1 as SGHAT and CDR2 as FQDESV (reference sequence). The CDR3 extends over 13 amino acids. The CDR3: CASSRQGQETQYF. DNA for the CDR3: TGTGCCAGCAGCCGACAGGGGCAGGAGACCCAGTACTTC.

In DNA, the CDR3 is TGTGCCAGCAGCTTTGGGACAGCCAACACTGAAGCTTTCTTT. Protein product: CASSFGTANTEAFF. The chain carries TRBV5-4 and TRBJ1-1, with 7 bases identical to TRBD1. This CDR3 comprises 14 residues. V lost 2 bases, J lost 2 bases, and 3 bases stayed unmatched. From germline, CDR1 is SGHNT and CDR2 YYREEE (reference sequence).

Turning to this clone: Germline and junction disagree at one end, which may indicate a read error. The same CDR3 arises from other DNA sequences in this sample as well. The chain recombines TRBV4-2 with TRBJ2-1, with a possible D match to TRBD1 (6 bases). Per germline, CDR1 LGHNA and CDR2 YNFKEQ. The CDR3 consists of 17 residues. CDR3 coding DNA: TGTGCCAGTAGCCCAAGAGGGAGAGACAGGCAATACAATGAGCAGTTCTTC. Its protein product is CASSPRGRDRQYNEQFF.

Remarks on this clone: Compared with germline, one end of the junction differs, possibly owing to a read error. The rearrangement links TRBV7-9 to TRBJ1-1; no definite D call. There are 11 residues in the CDR3. Looked up from germline, CDR1 is SEHNR and CDR2 is FQNEAQ (reference sequence). CDR3 protein: CSSSFRSSAFF. In DNA, the CDR3 is TGTTCCAGCAGCTTTCGGAGCTCAGCTTTCTTT.

The chain is built from TRBV30 and TRBJ2-2; D remains unclear. Germline-derived CDR1 and CDR2 are GTSNPN and SVGIG (reference sequence). V lost 4 bases to trimming and J lost 2 bases, with 8 bases between them. This CDR3 spans 13 amino acids. The DNA of the CDR3 is TGTGCCTGGACTACCTATAACACCGGGGAGCTGTTTTTT. Protein product: CAWTTYNTGELFF.

V is TRBV19 and J is TRBJ2-1; tentatively, D is TRBD1 (5 bases). Germline assignment: CDR1 LNHDA and CDR2 SQIVND (reference sequence). The CDR3 covers 16 residues. Trimming removed 3 bases from V and 1 base from J, with 13 bases in between. The CDR3: CASSMWADKSYNEQFF. CDR3 nucleotides: TGTGCCAGTAGTATGTGGGCGGACAAGTCCTACAATGAGCAGTTCTTC.

The J gene is TRBJ1-4, the V gene TRBV9, with 9 bases aligning to TRBD1. Losses at the gene ends were 3 bases for V and 7 bases for J; bases not matched to a gene: 10. Germline V lookup: CDR1 SGDLS, CDR2 YYNGEE. The CDR3 is made up of 16 amino acids. Written as DNA, the CDR3 is TGTGCCAGCAGCGACGGGACAGGGTATGGTGGTGAAAAACTGTTTTTT. Translated, it gives CASSDGTGYGGEKLFF.

The genes are TRBV2 and TRBJ2-7; D not certain. V lost 11 bases, J lost 4 bases, and 15 bases lay in between. Germline CDR1 reads SNHLY; CDR2 reads FYNNEI. The CDR3 totals 12 residues. The CDR3 nucleotides read TGTGCCGGCCTGACATATTTGTACGAGCAGTACTTC. It yields the protein CAGLTYLYEQYF.

The chain combines TRBV27 with TRBJ1-5; D perhaps matches TRBD1 (5 bases). The V end lost 4 bases, the J end lost 7 bases, and 14 bases lay between the germline ends. The CDR3 is 14 amino acids. CDR1 is MNHEY, CDR2 SMNVEV, per germline (reference sequence). Here the CDR3 DNA reads TGTGCCAGCAGTTCGGGGGGAGGGAGACAGCCCCAGCATTTT. This translates into CASSSGGGRQPQHF.

The chain is built from TRBV7-6 and TRBJ2-7, with a weak D call TRBD2 (6 bases). The V gene's germline CDR1 is SGHVS and CDR2 FNYEAQ. The CDR3 extends over 19 amino acids. The germline V and J ends were trimmed by 5 bases and 0 bases, with 26 bases remaining between them. CDR3: CASSPVVDSSGQPSYEQYF. The CDR3 DNA follows: TGTGCCAGCAGCCCGGTCGTAGATTCCAGCGGGCAACCCTCCTACGAGCAGTACTTC.

This chain links TRBV6-1 with TRBJ1-5, with D unclear. The V end lost 1 base, the J end lost 1 base, and 8 bases lay between the germline ends. The CDR3 sequence is 15 residues long. Germline assignment: CDR1 MNHNS and CDR2 SASEGT. CDR3 sequence: CASSEGLLSNQPQHF. CDR3 DNA sequence: TGTGCCAGCAGTGAAGGGCTGCTGAGCAATCAGCCCCAGCATTTT.

The chain employs TRBV18 and TRBJ1-5; D might be TRBD1 (6 bases). V lost 11 bases, J lost 0 bases, and 11 bases lay in between. Germline V lookup: CDR1 KGHSH, CDR2 LQKENI. This CDR3 has 13 amino acids. CDR3 in amino acids: CAGRQDSNQPQHF. Written as DNA, the CDR3 is TGTGCCGGCAGACAGGATAGCAATCAGCCCCAGCATTTT.

A few counts support this clone. V usage is TRBV5-1 and J usage is TRBJ1-2, with 8 bases fitting TRBD1. Per the germline V gene, CDR1 is SGHRS and CDR2 is YFSETQ. Trimming cost V 4 bases and J 7 bases; bases outside gene matches: 6. The CDR3 length is 13 residues. Here the CDR3 DNA reads TGCGCCAGCAGCCTGGGACAGGTGATTGGCTACACCTTC. It is translated as CASSLGQVIGYTF.

The V and J genes are TRBV6-5 and TRBJ1-4; D is possibly TRBD1 (6 bases). Germline lookup yields CDR1 MNHEY and CDR2 SVGAGI. The CDR3 consists of 15 residues. Deletions cut 6 bases from V and 5 bases from J, with 16 bases between. CDR3 amino acids: CASRPTGYQNEKLFF. Written as DNA, the CDR3 is TGTGCCAGCAGACCCACAGGGTATCAGAATGAAAAACTGTTTTTT.